This T cell receptor (beta chain) was observed in a study of T cells after posttransplantation cyclophosphamide. Remarks on this clone: Its antigen is still unknown.

This CDR3 has 12 residues. CDR1 and CDR2 (germline): SGHNT, YYREEE (reference sequence). The V end was cut by 0 bases, the J end by 6 bases, with 5 bases between. The study's findings and limits: Later post-transplant blood repertoires were often dominated by donor CD8+ memory clones. Skin or GI-infiltrating T cells shared few TRB sequences with blood. After PTCy, TRB diversity resembled that of CNI/methotrexate controls.

Sampled 1 year posttransplant, controls received myeloablative marrow transplants, methotrexate and a calcineurin inhibitor. Profiled with immunoSEQ multiplex PCR; TCRdb holds only in-frame clones, not every one. The data show 9,700 or so clones, roughly 90% seen once. V gene TRBV5-4 combines with J gene TRBJ2-3, with D unresolved. Sequencing was performed on PBMCs, taken 430 to 450 days after allogeneic stem cell transplant with calcineurin inhibitor and methotrexate. The clonotype originates from a male patient aged 45-60 years who received an allogeneic stem cell transplant from an unrelated donor, was CMV-positive, and had chronic GVHD only. Some T cells may be supplied by the graft donor. The CDR3 region has the DNA TGTGCCAGCAGCTTGGGTGCGGATACGCAGTATTTT. Amino acids: CASSLGADTQYF.